This TCR beta chain was observed in a study of shared clonotypes between healthy human individuals. With regard to this clone: No antigen is known for it.

All donors qualified as healthy HIV-negative adults and had experienced no recent acute infections or vaccinations. The study drew all its donors from Caucasian adults living in Nashville, Tennessee. Overall study findings and caveats: For sorted subsets, rarefaction showed incomplete sequencing despite large depth.

CDR3 length equals 14 residues. V lost 7 bases to trimming and J lost 0 bases, with 10 bases between them. In germline, CDR1 is ENHRY, CDR2 SYGVKD. Genomic DNA belonging to each subset was distributed in equal measure over several immunoSEQ plates. Measured with immunoSEQ multiplex PCR; TCRdb has only the in-frame clones, and not every one. The sample consists of around 2,000,000 clones, around 95% of them appearing once. The rearrangement uses TRBV10-3 and TRBJ1-3; D ambiguous. What was sequenced was naive CD4+ T cells sorted from blood. Stated subset: CD45RA+ positively selected. The clonotype was recovered from a man aged 18 to 29 in good health. The CDR3 nucleotides are TGTGCCATCATGAACGTAAACTCTGGAAACACCATATATTTT. Residues: CAIMNVNSGNTIYF.